Shown below are 27 T cell receptor beta chains from a single sample sequenced in a study of blood T cell repertoires in COVID-19. Measured with immunoSEQ multiplex PCR; TCRdb has only the in-frame clones, and not every one. Here the sample spans some 150,000 clones, roughly 85% being singletons. The sample consisted of PBMCs or T cells enriched from blood (not recorded which). These receptors all come from a man aged 50 to 59 who had recovered from COVID-19.

This clone was seen only once. The rearrangement joins TRBV7-9 to TRBJ2-5; a weak D match, TRBD1 (5 bases). The CDR3 is 15 residues long. CDR1 and CDR2 (germline): SEHNR, FQNEAQ (reference sequence). The V gene lost 2 bases and the J gene lost 2 bases, with 12 bases spanning the gap. The CDR3 bases are TGTGCCAGCAGCTTACGTCGACAGTCTCAAGAGACCCAGTACTTC. Residues: CASSLRRQSQETQYF.

This chain links TRBV11-2 with TRBJ2-3; 10 bases match TRBD1. V trimming: 1 base; J trimming: 1 base; junction bases outside the gene matches: 2. The CDR3 runs to 16 residues. CDR1 SGHAT and CDR2 FQNNGV come from the germline V gene. CDR3 in amino acids: CASSLVDRGRTDTQYF. Written as DNA, the CDR3 is TGTGCCAGCAGCTTAGTCGACAGGGGGCGCACAGATACGCAGTATTTT.

The CDR3 reads CARSFRTKQETQYF. CDR3 nucleotides: TGTGCCAGAAGCTTCCGGACTAAGCAAGAGACCCAGTACTTC. The V and J genes are TRBV5-3 and TRBJ2-5; TRBD2 is a possible D gene (6 bases). TRBV5-3 is an ORF, with its function uncertain. This CDR3 comprises 14 residues. Trimming removed 2 bases from V and 2 bases from J, with 10 bases in between.

This clone was counted a single time. V is TRBV28 and J is TRBJ2-7, with TRBD1 as a possible D gene (6 bases). This CDR3 spans 14 amino acids. The V gene's germline CDR1 is MDHEN and CDR2 SYDVKM. Trimming left V 3 bases short and J 2 bases short, with 11 bases between. CDR3 region: CASSLTGTTYEQYF. CDR3 sequence (DNA): TGTGCCAGCAGTTTGACAGGAACTACCTACGAGCAGTACTTC.

V gene TRBV28 combines with J gene TRBJ2-3, with D uncertain. The V end lost 4 bases, the J end lost 0 bases, and 5 bases lay between the germline ends. This CDR3 has 13 residues. CDR1 and CDR2 from the germline V gene are MDHEN and SYDVKM. This CDR3 reads CASSSFSTDTQYF. In nucleotides, the CDR3 is TGTGCCAGCAGTTCTTTTAGCACAGATACGCAGTATTTT.

In this sample, this clone turned up a few times. The chain employs TRBV2 and TRBJ2-7; weak D call: TRBD2 (8 bases). CDR1 is SNHLY and CDR2 is FYNNEI in the germline V gene. The CDR3 runs 18 residues. The V and J ends lost 7 bases and 3 bases respectively, with 28 bases between them. This CDR3 is CASKRGQTSAGGFYEQYF. The CDR3 region has the DNA TGTGCCAGCAAAAGGGGTCAGACTAGCGCAGGGGGTTTCTACGAGCAGTACTTC.

The chain joins TRBV7-8 to TRBJ2-1; 8 bases are a match to TRBD2. Germline V lookup: CDR1 SGHVS, CDR2 FQNEAQ. The length of the CDR3 is 15 residues. V shed 5 bases and J 8 bases; nucleotides not matched to a gene: 11. The CDR3 DNA reads TGTGCCAGCAGCCTAGGGCGGGGGGCCAGGGATGAGCAGTTCTTC. This gives the protein CASSLGRGARDEQFF.

This rearrangement joins TRBV7-6 to TRBJ2-7; 7 bases are a match to TRBD1. Germline CDR1 reads SGHVS; CDR2 reads FNYEAQ. This CDR3 is 16 amino acids long. The V and J ends lost 4 bases and 2 bases, in that order; junction bases with no gene match: 11. The CDR3 DNA sequence: TGTGCCAGCAGCTCCCTCGAGGGGCAGGGGGCCTACGAGCAGTACTTC. It codes for CASSSLEGQGAYEQYF. The full variable domain, with the rest looked up from reference TRBV7-6 and TRBJ2-7, is GAGVSQSPRYKVTKRGQDVALRCDPISGHVSLYWYRQALGQGPEFLTYFNYEAQQDKSGLPNDRFSAERPEGSISTLTIQRTEQRDSAMYRCASSSLEGQGAYEQYFGPGTRLTVT.

This clone was seen only a few times. V is TRBV5-1 and J is TRBJ2-7; the match to TRBD2 covers 12 bases. CDR1 and CDR2 (germline): SGHRS, YFSETQ. This CDR3 has 14 amino acids. The V and J ends lost 5 bases and 2 bases, in that order; junction bases with no gene match: 2. CDR3 region: CASRLAGGTYEQYF. Here the CDR3 DNA reads TGCGCCAGCAGACTAGCGGGGGGTACCTACGAGCAGTACTTC.

The rearrangement links TRBV28 to TRBJ2-7, with TRBD1 matching 10 bases. CDR3 length: 21 residues. CDR1 and CDR2 from the germline V gene are MDHEN and SYDVKM. The trim removed 6 bases at V and 2 bases at J, leaving 25 bases unmatched. Written as DNA, the CDR3 is TGTGCCAGCAGAATCGGGACAGGGGATTATGTTGCCGCGGGAACCACCTACGAGCAGTACTTC. This gives the protein CASRIGTGDYVAAGTTYEQYF.

The CDR3 region has the DNA TGTGCCAGCAGTTTAGGGTCCGGGTATGAGCAGTTCTTC. Its protein is CASSLGSGYEQFF. The chain uses TRBV28 and TRBJ2-1; D not certain. Per germline, CDR1 MDHEN and CDR2 SYDVKM. The CDR3 covers 13 residues. The V end was cut by 2 bases, the J end by 8 bases, with 10 bases between.

This clone was observed a few times. This chain joins TRBV7-8 and TRBJ1-5, with 7 bases fitting TRBD1. The length of the CDR3 is 14 residues. Looked up from germline, CDR1 is SGHVS and CDR2 is FQNEAQ. Trimming removed 4 bases from V and 4 bases from J; junction bases left unmatched: 4. The CDR3 protein is CASSSTGENQPQHF. CDR3 nucleotides: TGTGCCAGCAGCTCCACAGGGGAAAATCAGCCCCAGCATTTT.

The chain combines TRBV7-3 with TRBJ1-1; 7 positions agree with TRBD1. There are 14 residues in the CDR3. The V segment lost 5 bases and the J segment 4 bases; nucleotides outside the gene matches: 7. The germline V gene encodes CDR1 SGHTA and CDR2 FQGTGA. The CDR3 is CASSTGQVSTEAFF. The CDR3 DNA sequence: TGTGCCAGCAGCACCGGACAGGTTTCCACTGAAGCTTTCTTT.

The V call is TRBV4-1, the J call TRBJ1-5, with D tentatively TRBD1 (6 bases). The germline V and J ends were trimmed by 0 bases and 4 bases, with 10 bases remaining between them. Germline values: CDR1 MGHRA, CDR2 YSYEKL. This CDR3 has 15 amino acids. The DNA of the CDR3 is TGCGCCAGCAGCCAAGAGCGCAGGGGAAATCAGCCCCAGCATTTT. Its protein is CASSQERRGNQPQHF.

The chain uses TRBV2 and TRBJ2-3, with 16 bases that match TRBD2. The CDR3 is 18 amino acids. The V and J ends lost 10 bases and 0 bases, in that order; junction bases with no gene match: 10. Germline assignment: CDR1 SNHLY and CDR2 FYNNEI. CDR3 DNA: TGTGCCATAACCGGGACTAGCGGGGGGGCGGTTAGCACAGATACGCAGTATTTT. Protein product: CAITGTSGGAVSTDTQYF.

V usage is TRBV3-1 (or the pseudogene TRBV3-2) and J usage is TRBJ2-3, with TRBD1 as a possible D gene (6 bases). The CDR3 is made up of 13 amino acids. Deletions cut 4 bases from V and 5 bases from J, with 10 bases between. Germline lookup yields CDR1 LGHDT and CDR2 YNNKEL (reference sequence). The CDR3: CASSPTGLDTQYF. For the CDR3, the DNA is TGTGCCAGCAGCCCGACAGGATTAGATACGCAGTATTTT.

This clone was observed a few times. The gene calls are TRBV7-2 and TRBJ2-2, with 8 bases that match TRBD2. The CDR3 length is 14 residues. V lost 6 bases and J lost 6; bases outside the gene matches: 6. The germline V gene encodes CDR1 SGHTA and CDR2 FQGNSA. The DNA of the CDR3 is TGTGCCAGCAGGACGGGAGGGAGCGCCGGGGAGCTGTTTTTT. Amino acids: CASRTGGSAGELFF.

This sequence joins TRBV10-1 and TRBJ2-1; the match to TRBD2 covers 7 bases. CDR3 length: 16 amino acids. CDR1 and CDR2 (germline): WNHNN, SYGVQD (reference sequence). Trimming removed 4 bases from V and 2 bases from J; junction bases left unmatched: 8. The CDR3 coding sequence is TGCGCCAGCAGTGGGGCGGGAGAGGGCCCCTACAATGAGCAGTTCTTC. Translating gives CASSGAGEGPYNEQFF.

The chain couples TRBV3-1 (or the pseudogene TRBV3-2) to TRBJ2-1, with 10 positions matching TRBD2. V lost 3 bases and J lost 6; bases outside the gene matches: 8. Germline CDR1 LGHDT, CDR2 YNNKEL (reference sequence). The CDR3 is 16 amino acids. CDR3 DNA sequence: TGTGCCAGCAGCCATAAGATAGCGGGAGGTCTCAATGAGCAGTTCTTC. Translating gives CASSHKIAGGLNEQFF.

The V call is TRBV4-3, the J call TRBJ1-3, with 8 bases fitting TRBD1. This CDR3 has 16 residues. Germline CDR1 and CDR2: LGHNA and YSLEER. The ends lost 0 bases at V and 9 bases at J; junction bases unmatched: 10. CDR3 sequence (DNA): TGCGCCAGCAGCCAAGAAAGGAGGGTCCAGGGGGCCACCATATATTTT. It is translated as CASSQERRVQGATIYF.

This rearrangement joins TRBV4-3 to TRBJ1-5, with D possibly TRBD1 on 6 matching bases. Germline V CDR1 and CDR2: LGHNA, YSLEER. This CDR3 region has 15 residues. Trimming took 3 bases from V and 5 from J, leaving 14 bases between them. CDR3 coding DNA: TGCGCCAGCAGCCACGGCTTGGGGGCGTATCAGCCCCAGCATTTT. This gives the protein CASSHGLGAYQPQHF.

The gene calls are TRBV28 and TRBJ2-3; D may be TRBD1 (6 bases). This CDR3 is built from 16 residues. Germline values: CDR1 MDHEN, CDR2 SYDVKM. The germline V and J ends were trimmed by 6 bases and 0 bases, with 16 bases remaining between them. CDR3 DNA: TGTGCCAGCAGCCCTCCGGGGACACTTAGCACAGATACGCAGTATTTT. The encoded protein is CASSPPGTLSTDTQYF.

V is TRBV5-4 and J is TRBJ2-5; TRBD2 agrees at 12 bases. CDR3 length: 16 amino acids. The germline gives CDR1 SGHNT, CDR2 YYREEE (reference sequence). Unmatched junction bases numbered 7, after V lost 0 bases and J lost 7 bases. The CDR3 reads CASSLGASGRVGTQYF. In DNA, the CDR3 is TGTGCCAGCAGCTTGGGAGCTAGCGGGAGGGTAGGGACCCAGTACTTC.

The rearrangement uses TRBV4-3 and TRBJ2-3, with TRBD1 matching 7 bases. Germline V gene sequence: CDR1 LGHNA, CDR2 YSLEER. The CDR3 loop spans 15 amino acids. Trimming removed 3 bases from V and 4 bases from J; junction bases left unmatched: 7. The CDR3 region is CASSQDRRVPDTQYF. CDR3 in DNA: TGCGCCAGCAGCCAGGACAGGAGAGTACCAGATACGCAGTATTTT.

The chain combines TRBV3-1 (or the pseudogene TRBV3-2) with TRBJ2-5; 7 bases map to TRBD2. Germline V CDR1 and CDR2: LGHDT, YNNKEL (reference sequence). Trimming cost V 5 bases and J 4 bases; bases outside gene matches: 4. This CDR3 is built from 13 residues. The CDR3 DNA follows: TGTGCCAGCAGCTTAGCTAGCGGAGAGACCCAGTACTTC. This encodes CASSLASGETQYF.

The J gene is TRBJ1-1, the V gene TRBV27; D ambiguous. This CDR3 contains 15 residues. V was pared by 6 bases and J by 0 bases, with 14 bases between. Germline V gene lookup returns CDR1 MNHEY and CDR2 SMNVEV (reference sequence). CDR3 nucleotides: TGTGCCAGCAGGTCGCGGACTAGTATGAACACTGAAGCTTTCTTT. This gives the protein CASRSRTSMNTEAFF.

The chain couples TRBV29-1 to TRBJ2-3; TRBD2 is a possible D gene (6 bases). Trimming took off 6 bases at V and 2 bases at J, with 9 bases between the two ends. This CDR3 is 12 amino acids long. Per germline, CDR1 SQVTM and CDR2 ANQGSEA. The chain's CDR3 is CSVRLDTDTQYF. As DNA, the CDR3 is TGCAGCGTCCGACTAGACACAGATACGCAGTATTTT.